This TCR beta chain was obtained from a study of CD8 T cells in ankylosing spondylitis. TCRdb reprocessed the 5' RACE reads via MiXCR and lists one record per CDR3 protein. In the table there are 250,000 to 350,000 distinct CDR3 sequences, 15% to 25% of which are singletons. V was shortened by 3 bases and J by 6 bases, with 15 bases between the two germline ends. The CDR3 consists of 15 residues. Germline CDR1 reads MRHNA; CDR2 reads SNTAGT. Turning to this clonotype: Its antigen is not identified.

The study's findings and limits: It appeared that ankylosing spondylitis blood was characterized by a TCR beta motif of about eight highly homologous variants.

The sequence was obtained from a male donor with ankylosing spondylitis or in good health (not recorded which). The chain couples TRBV6-4 to TRBJ2-1; either TRBD1 or TRBD2 may fit D (5 bases each). Sequenced: blood, either unsorted or a sorted T cell fraction (not recorded which). The CDR3 region has the DNA TGTGCCAGCAGTGAGGGACCTCGTTCGGGCAATGAGCAGTTCTTC. Translated: CASSEGPRSGNEQFF.